What follows describes a single T cell receptor (beta chain). Germline CDR1 is SGHVS and CDR2 is FQNEAQ. The CDR3 is 14 amino acids. V was clipped by 5 bases and J by 2 bases; unmatched bases: 5. This entry belongs to a study of cytomegalovirus exposure and HLA in healthy donors. Though probably carrying unrecorded immune exposures, donors were nominally healthy at sampling. Both 60 Vbeta primers and 13 Jbeta primers went into the PCR. TCRdb keeps only in-frame clones here, not all; method: immunoSEQ multiplex PCR. The table includes 90,000 to 150,000 clones, around 86% detected once. The TCR comes from a woman aged 40 to 50 in good health and CMV-seronegative. The chain has TRBV7-8 and TRBJ1-1; 7 nucleotides line up with TRBD1. Sequencing used PBMCs. The CDR3 protein is CASSRGQTNTEAFF. In DNA, the CDR3 is TGTGCCAGCAGCAGGGGACAGACAAACACTGAAGCTTTCTTT. The whole variable domain, remainder taken from reference TRBV7-8 and TRBJ1-1, is GAGVSQSPRYKVAKRGQDVALRCDPISGHVSLFWYQQALGQGPEFLTYFQNEAQLDKSGLPSDRFFAERPEGSVSTLKIQRTQQEDSAVYLCASSRGQTNTEAFFGQGTRLTVV.